The 27 T cell receptor beta chains given below trace back to one sample, sequenced in a study of cytomegalovirus exposure and HLA in healthy donors. PCR amplification relied on 60 Vbeta primers (plus 13 Jbeta primers). Measured with immunoSEQ multiplex PCR; TCRdb has only the in-frame clones, and not every one. The table has about 100,000 clones, 65% to 85% seen once. Sequencing was done on a sample of PBMCs. These receptors originate from a female donor in good health and CMV-seropositive.

The chain carries TRBV30 and TRBJ2-7; D may be TRBD2 (6 bases). The V end was cut by 4 bases, the J end by 3 bases, with 10 bases between. CDR1 is GTSNPN and CDR2 is SVGIG in the germline V gene (reference sequence). This CDR3 region has 12 residues. The CDR3 sequence: CAWMKTSYEQYF. CDR3 bases: TGTGCCTGGATGAAGACTAGCTACGAGCAGTACTTC.

The V and J genes are TRBV6-4 and TRBJ2-5, with TRBD2 identical over 11 bases. V dropped 10 bases and J dropped 5; count of bases not matched to a gene: 12. Germline loops: CDR1 MRHNA, CDR2 SNTAGT. This CDR3 has 15 residues. Here the CDR3 reads CATSTSGDPGETQYF. CDR3 DNA: TGTGCCACCTCGACTAGCGGGGACCCCGGGGAGACCCAGTACTTC.

The gene calls are TRBV2 and TRBJ2-7; the match to TRBD2 covers 9 bases. The CDR3 consists of 14 residues. Losses at the gene ends were 8 bases for V and 3 bases for J; bases not matched to a gene: 8. CDR1 SNHLY and CDR2 FYNNEI come from the germline V gene. CDR3: CASGRGGEVYEQYF. CDR3 nucleotides: TGTGCCAGCGGCCGCGGGGGGGAAGTCTACGAGCAGTACTTC.

This clone was counted only a few times. Other DNA sequences in this specimen translate into the identical CDR3. The genes are TRBV2 and TRBJ1-5; the D is unclear. V was trimmed by 6 bases and J by 5 bases, leaving 11 bases between them. Germline assignment: CDR1 SNHLY and CDR2 FYNNEI. The CDR3 sequence is 13 residues long. The CDR3 reads CASRPERDQPQHF. CDR3 DNA sequence: TGTGCCAGCAGACCCGAACGGGATCAGCCCCAGCATTTT.

This clone was found a few times. V gene TRBV7-8 combines with J gene TRBJ1-2; 7 bases line up with TRBD1. This CDR3 contains 14 residues. The germline V gene has CDR1 SGHVS and CDR2 FQNEAQ. Unmatched junction bases numbered 3, after V lost 1 base and J lost 4 bases. The CDR3 protein is CASSLEGGSYGYTF. As DNA, the CDR3 is TGTGCCAGCAGCTTAGAAGGGGGCAGCTATGGCTACACCTTC.

This chain joins TRBV29-1 and TRBJ2-1, with unresolved D. Trimming removed 4 bases at V and 0 bases at J, with 7 bases between. The germline V gene has CDR1 SQVTM and CDR2 ANQGSEA. CDR3 length: 13 residues. The CDR3 DNA sequence: TGCAGCGTTGCCCCGAGCTCCTACAATGAGCAGTTCTTC. It translates to CSVAPSSYNEQFF.

The table lists this clone with a few counts. Within the sample, other DNA sequences also encode this same CDR3. The rearrangement joins TRBV5-1 to TRBJ2-2; a possible D gene is TRBD1 (5 bases). V was cut by 2 bases and J by 1 base, with 9 bases left in between. CDR3 length equals 15 residues. The germline V gene has CDR1 SGHRS and CDR2 YFSETQ. CDR3 sequence reads: CASSFGQGNTGELFF. CDR3 DNA sequence: TGCGCCAGCAGCTTTGGGCAGGGGAACACCGGGGAGCTGTTTTTT.

This clone was found a few times. This chain links TRBV6-5 with TRBJ1-6; perhaps TRBD1 as D (5 bases). Looked up from germline, CDR1 is MNHEY and CDR2 is SVGAGI. V was cut by 0 bases and J by 11 bases, with 17 bases left in between. The CDR3 has 16 amino acids. The CDR3 here is CASSYSKGHRGAPLHF. CDR3 DNA: TGTGCCAGCAGTTACTCGAAGGGGCACCGTGGCGCACCCCTCCACTTT.

The chain joins TRBV15 to TRBJ2-3; D is ambiguous. V lost 0 bases and J 5 bases, leaving 3 bases between the germline ends. The CDR3 consists of 12 residues. Germline V gives CDR1 LNHNV, CDR2 YYDKDF (reference sequence). In DNA form, the CDR3 reads TGTGCCACCAGCAGAGATAGAGATACGCAGTATTTT. Its translation: CATSRDRDTQYF.

The V gene is TRBV7-2, the J gene TRBJ2-4; 10 bases map to TRBD2. The CDR3 has 17 amino acids. Germline trimming cut 1 base from V and 3 bases from J; bases unmatched to any gene: 6. CDR1 is SGHTA and CDR2 is FQGNSA in the germline V gene. The CDR3 loop is CASSLETSGLIKNIQYF. The DNA of the CDR3 is TGTGCCAGCAGCTTAGAGACTAGCGGGTTGATCAAAAACATTCAGTACTTC.

V and J are TRBV6-5 and TRBJ2-1; the match to TRBD2 covers 12 bases. V gave up 0 bases and J gave up 7 bases; unmatched junction bases: 4. The CDR3 covers 16 residues. Germline-derived CDR1 and CDR2 are MNHEY and SVGAGI. The CDR3: CASSYSTTSGSNEQFF. The CDR3 nucleotides are TGTGCCAGCAGTTACTCGACGACTAGCGGGAGTAATGAGCAGTTCTTC.

This clone was observed once. The chain recombines TRBV5-6 with TRBJ2-7, with TRBD1 matching 9 bases. Trimming cost V 0 bases and J 4 bases; bases outside gene matches: 2. Germline CDR1 and CDR2: SGHDT and YYEEEE. CDR3 size: 14 residues. CDR3 DNA: TGTGCCAGCAGCTTGGGACAGGGGGGGTACGAGCAGTACTTC. Translating it yields CASSLGQGGYEQYF.

The rearrangement uses TRBV2 and TRBJ1-2, with TRBD1 identical over 9 bases. Trimming at V came to 4 bases and at J to 7 bases, leaving 4 bases not matched to a gene. Germline CDR1 and CDR2: SNHLY and FYNNEI. The CDR3 loop spans 13 amino acids. The CDR3 reads CASSADRGGGYTF. For the CDR3, the DNA is TGTGCCAGCAGTGCCGACAGGGGGGGTGGCTACACCTTC.

Comments on this clone: At one boundary the junction diverges from the germline segment, which might be a read error. This chain uses TRBV9 with TRBJ2-2; 8 bases match TRBD2. This CDR3 is 15 amino acids long. In germline, CDR1 is SGDLS, CDR2 YYNGEE. CDR3 region: CASSPMAGGSGGLFF. In DNA, the CDR3 is TGTGCCAGCAGCCCCATGGCAGGTGGCAGCGGGGGGCTGTTTTTT.

The J gene is TRBJ2-1, the V gene TRBV10-3, with 7 bases identical to TRBD2. The germline CDR1 and CDR2 sequences are ENHRY and SYGVKD. The CDR3 spans 17 residues. V trimming: 0 bases; J trimming: 0 bases; junction bases outside the gene matches: 5. CDR3 sequence reads: CAISESYSGSSYNEQFF. In DNA, the CDR3 is TGTGCCATCAGTGAGTCATATAGCGGGTCCTCCTACAATGAGCAGTTCTTC.

The V gene is TRBV4-3, the J gene TRBJ2-5, with D tentatively TRBD1 (5 bases). This CDR3 has 16 amino acids. With 4 bases removed from V and 5 bases from J, the gap between germline ends came to 20 bases. CDR1 is LGHNA and CDR2 is YSLEER in the germline V gene. In DNA form, the CDR3 reads TGCGCCAGCAGCCCAGACACTGATCGCCCAGGGGAGACCCAGTACTTC. Amino acid sequence: CASSPDTDRPGETQYF.

The J gene is TRBJ2-4, the V gene TRBV30; the match to TRBD1 covers 11 bases. Germline V gene data show CDR1 as GTSNPN and CDR2 as SVGIG (reference sequence). The CDR3 is 15 amino acids. J lost 8 bases, V lost 0 bases, and 6 bases had no gene match. Here the CDR3 reads CAWSVPDRGPDIQYF. In DNA form, the CDR3 reads TGTGCCTGGAGTGTACCGGACAGGGGGCCTGACATTCAGTACTTC.

This chain connects TRBV30 to TRBJ1-5; 8 bases agree with TRBD1. CDR1 is GTSNPN and CDR2 is SVGIG in the germline V gene (reference sequence). This CDR3 has 16 amino acids. Trimming cost V 1 base and J 2 bases; bases outside gene matches: 7. For the CDR3, the DNA is TGTGCCTGGAGTGCCAGGACAGGGTCGGGCAATCAGCCCCAGCATTTT. Its protein is CAWSARTGSGNQPQHF.

This clone appeared a few times. This chain joins TRBV6-5 and TRBJ2-7, with D perhaps matching TRBD2 (5 bases). Germline values: CDR1 MNHEY, CDR2 SVGAGI. The CDR3 loop spans 13 amino acids. Trimming cost V 8 bases and J 3 bases, with 14 bases left between them. The CDR3 protein is CASGLLGIYEQYF. The CDR3 nucleotides read TGTGCCAGCGGGCTACTAGGGATCTACGAGCAGTACTTC.

This clone has only a few counts. This chain uses TRBV5-4 with TRBJ2-1; 9 bases fit TRBD2. Germline lookup yields CDR1 SGHNT and CDR2 YYREEE (reference sequence). The junction had 7 bases not matched to a gene; V was cut back by 1 base and J by 5 bases. The CDR3 is 16 amino acids. The CDR3 spells CASSLKRGLAHNEQFF. The CDR3 DNA reads TGTGCCAGCAGCTTGAAAAGGGGACTAGCCCACAATGAGCAGTTCTTC. Variable domain in full (rest from reference TRBV5-4 and TRBJ2-1): ETGVTQSPTHLIKTRGQQVTLRCSSQSGHNTVSWYQQALGQGPQFIFQYYREEENGRGNFPPRFSGLQFPNYSSELNVNALELDDSALYLCASSLKRGLAHNEQFFGPGTRLTVL.

In this sample, this clone turned up once. The rearrangement uses TRBV10-1 and TRBJ2-7; no clear D gene. The ends were cut back, 2 bases at V and 0 bases at J, with 11 bases in the middle. The germline V gene encodes CDR1 WNHNN and CDR2 SYGVQD (reference sequence). The CDR3 loop spans 15 amino acids. The CDR3 region is CASSEGVRFSYEQYF. The CDR3 DNA reads as TGCGCCAGCAGTGAGGGTGTGCGGTTCTCCTACGAGCAGTACTTC.

The chain has TRBV4-1 and TRBJ2-5; the D is unclear. V was shortened by 3 bases and J by 4 bases, with 12 bases between the two germline ends. The V gene's germline CDR1 is MGHRA and CDR2 YSYEKL. The CDR3 is made up of 14 amino acids. Here the CDR3 DNA reads TGCGCCAGCAGCCAGGTGGTGCCGGGAGAGACCCAGTACTTC. This sequence encodes CASSQVVPGETQYF.

The V gene is TRBV5-5, the J gene TRBJ1-2; TRBD1 agrees at 9 bases. The CDR3 has 13 residues. V lost 2 bases to trimming and J lost 9 bases; unmatched junction nucleotides: 5. CDR1 is SGHKS and CDR2 is YYEKEE in the germline V gene (reference sequence). CDR3 in amino acids: CASSFPGQGRYTF. The CDR3 region has the DNA TGTGCCAGCAGCTTTCCGGGACAGGGACGCTACACCTTC.

This chain links TRBV30 with TRBJ2-7, with TRBD1 matching over 7 bases. Germline values: CDR1 GTSNPN, CDR2 SVGIG (reference sequence). V gave up 2 bases and J gave up 5 bases; unmatched junction bases: 12. This CDR3 spans 15 amino acids. The CDR3 sequence: CAWSSTGVIIHEQYF. CDR3 sequence (DNA): TGTGCCTGGAGTAGTACAGGGGTCATAATTCACGAGCAGTACTTC.

This clone was counted between two and nine times. The rearrangement joins TRBV5-1 to TRBJ1-5; 10 bases match TRBD1. This CDR3 has 15 amino acids. Trimming at V came to 4 bases and at J to 6 bases, leaving 7 bases not matched to a gene. Germline CDR1 and CDR2: SGHRS and YFSETQ. CDR3 loop: CASSTGTGEFQPQHF. The CDR3 nucleotides are TGCGCCAGCAGCACAGGGACAGGGGAATTTCAGCCCCAGCATTTT.

The V call is TRBV7-2, the J call TRBJ1-2; 7 positions match TRBD1. Per germline, CDR1 SGHTA and CDR2 FQGNSA. Unmatched junction bases numbered 10, after V lost 4 bases and J lost 8 bases. This CDR3 region has 14 residues. This CDR3 reads CASSSPTGRNGYTF. Here the CDR3 DNA reads TGTGCCAGCAGCTCACCGACAGGGCGGAACGGCTACACCTTC.

This clone was found a few times. The CDR3 region has the DNA TGCAGCGTTGAAGATCCGGGACTCCCCGGGAATGAGCAGTTCTTC. Translating it yields CSVEDPGLPGNEQFF. This chain joins TRBV29-1 and TRBJ2-1, with D maybe TRBD2 (6 bases). Germline assignment: CDR1 SQVTM and CDR2 ANQGSEA. CDR3 length equals 15 residues. V gave up 0 bases and J gave up 7 bases, with 16 bases separating them.